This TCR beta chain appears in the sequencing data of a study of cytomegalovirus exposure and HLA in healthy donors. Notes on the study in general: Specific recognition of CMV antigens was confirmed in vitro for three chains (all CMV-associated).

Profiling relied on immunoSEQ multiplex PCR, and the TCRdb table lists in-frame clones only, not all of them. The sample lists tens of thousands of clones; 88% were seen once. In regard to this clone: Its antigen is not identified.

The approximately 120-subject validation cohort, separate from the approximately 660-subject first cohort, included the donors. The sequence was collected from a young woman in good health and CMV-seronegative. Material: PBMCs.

This CDR3 is CASSDQRHSNYGYTF. As DNA, the CDR3 is TGTGCCAGCAGTGATCAGAGGCATTCTAACTATGGCTACACCTTC. V and J are TRBV2 and TRBJ1-2; D is uncertain. V was shortened by 3 bases and J by 0 bases, with 11 bases between the two germline ends. The CDR3 loop spans 15 amino acids. The V gene's germline CDR1 is SNHLY and CDR2 FYNNEI.